This is a list of T cell receptor beta chains from one sample in a study of T-cell reconstitution after alpha-beta-depleted transplantation in children. TCRdb ran MiXCR on the PCR reads and lists one entry per CDR3 protein. The sample has 90,000 to 100,000 distinct CDR3 sequences, about 22% seen once; the top ten hold about a fifth. The sample was PBMCs, taken before TCRalphabeta/CD19-depleted stem cell transplant. These receptors came from a boy between 2 and 15 years old with acute lymphoblastic leukemia, due to receive a stem cell transplant. The conserved cysteine and the conserved F or W are not part of the CDR3 here. Each record gives: clone size, J gene, V gene, D gene, CDR3 protein. A D gene is named only where the DNA matches it firmly. Clone sizes are given selectively: once, few, many, or a class where the clone is expanded.

.,TRBJ2-2,TRBV12-3/TRBV12-4,.,ASTRGPPINRPGELF
few,TRBJ2-4,TRBV6-1,TRBD1,ASSASGQVLGIQY
many,TRBJ1-2,TRBV29-1,TRBD1,SVLTGGGYT
.,TRBJ2-5,TRBV7-2,.,GSTIHRDSLGETQY
once,TRBJ2-7,TRBV28,.,ASSLFGTYEQY
few,TRBJ2-7,TRBV15,.,ATSRDLGGFSYEQY
.,TRBJ2-7,TRBV5-1,.,ASSPDGRGSYEQY
.,TRBJ2-3,TRBV12-3/TRBV12-4,TRBD2,ASSYLAEGPDTQY
.,TRBJ2-7,TRBV7-2,.,ASSLGRVISSYEQY
.,TRBJ1-2,TRBV5-6,.,ASSYPRDFYGYT
.,TRBJ2-1,TRBV9,.,ASSVGIGVRGSYNEQF
.,TRBJ1-1,TRBV5-1,.,ASTRGERTEAF
many,TRBJ1-5,TRBV6-1,.,ASRAFFGNQPQH
.,TRBJ2-7,TRBV27,TRBD2,ATKLLAEGRNEQY
.,TRBJ1-1,TRBV5-1,.,ASSKKPAGDTEAF
.,TRBJ2-3,TRBV12-3/TRBV12-4,.,ASSSGRIAEDPDTQY
.,TRBJ2-7,TRBV15,TRBD2,ATSRGVAGTYEQY